This T cell receptor (beta chain) originates from a study of shared clonotypes between healthy human individuals. Study as a whole: A donor's plate count was three for CD4 naive and three for CD4 memory; CD8 naive had two and CD8 memory one.

Findings and caveats of the study: Rarefaction analysis demonstrated incomplete sorted-subset sequencing notwithstanding large depth.

This CDR3 has 15 amino acids. CDR1 and CDR2 from the germline V gene are SGHRS and YFSETQ. The J segment lost 5 bases and the V segment lost 5 bases, leaving 8 bases of the junction unmatched. Comment on this clone: Antigen: not known.

When replicate PCRs were run on sorted subsets, they used around 0.2 ug DNA, 30,000 to 35,000 T cell genomes. Using immunoSEQ multiplex PCR, the repertoire was profiled, and TCRdb retains in-frame clones only, with some absent. The profile shows around 510,000 clones, roughly 95% of them singletons. CD4+ cell separation produced CD45RA+ naive and CD45RA-negative memory subsets. The chain is built from TRBV5-1 and TRBJ2-3; 10 positions agree with TRBD2. This TCR derives from a woman aged 25-40 years in good health. Sequencing used naive CD4+ T cells sorted from blood. Subset in this sample: CD45RA+ positively selected. The CDR3 coding sequence is TGCGCCAGCAGAACAAGCGGGAGGGAAGGAGATACGCAGTATTTT. This gives the protein CASRTSGREGDTQYF. The full variable domain, in which reference TRBV5-1 and TRBJ2-3 provide the parts outside the CDR3, is KAGVTQTPRYLIKTRGQQVTLSCSPISGHRSVSWYQQTPGQGLQFLFEYFSETQRNKGNFPGRFSGRQFSNSRSEMNVSTLELGDSALYLCASRTSGREGDTQYFGPGTRLTVL.